The present T cell receptor beta chain was sequenced within a study of cytomegalovirus exposure and HLA in healthy donors. Overall study results and limits: Reportedly, TCR beta sequences accurately predicted HLA-A and HLA-B alleles in most subjects. Most TCR sequences were uncommon, yet certain public TCRs appeared in many donors. High sensitivity and specificity were reportedly achieved when the classifier diagnosed cytomegalovirus status.

The PCR had 60 Vbeta and 13 Jbeta primers. Using immunoSEQ multiplex PCR, the repertoire was profiled, and TCRdb retains in-frame clones only, with some absent. The sample has about 140,000 clones, 80% seen once. Note on this clone: The antigen remains unidentified.

Germline-derived CDR1 and CDR2 are MDHEN and SYDVKM. V was trimmed by 5 bases and J by 0 bases, leaving 23 bases between them. The CDR3 is made up of 20 amino acids. The sequencing sample was made of PBMCs. The genes are TRBV28 and TRBJ2-6; D unresolved. This clonotype was obtained from a man aged 25-45 years in good health. CDR3 region: CASSIITPSLSSSGANVLTF. The DNA for the CDR3 is TGTGCCAGCAGTATTATAACCCCCTCATTAAGCTCCTCTGGGGCCAACGTCCTGACTTTC.